This T cell receptor beta chain was retrieved from a study of control samples from healthy donors and cancer patients. This clone was detected once. Profiling relied on immunoSEQ multiplex PCR, and the TCRdb table lists in-frame clones only, not all of them. The sample lists about 59,000 clones; about 92% were seen once. V was clipped by 3 bases and J by 4 bases, with 10 bases between them. Per germline, CDR1 SGDLS and CDR2 YYNGEE. The CDR3 extends over 14 amino acids. V gene TRBV9 combines with J gene TRBJ2-2; D remains ambiguous. The specimen sequenced was PBMCs. This receptor was identified in a man in his forties or fifties with colorectal cancer. CDR3: CASSGPRGTGELFF. The CDR3 DNA reads TGTGCCAGCAGCGGTCCCCGAGGCACCGGGGAGCTGTTTTTT.